This T cell receptor beta chain was captured in a study of T cell repertoires in ileal Crohn's disease (dated by TCRdb to the late 2010s). The study in broad terms: Median disease duration was approximately 8.3 years, and roughly 35% of patients were identified as active smokers at the time of surgery. Surgery was performed for a complication in all patients, with stricturing disease in roughly 60% and penetrating disease in approximately 40%. Roughly half of the patients were given postoperative therapy, with around eleven receiving thiopurines and under 20 receiving anti-TNF agents. The M0 samples consisted of biopsies taken from the inflamed part of the ileum within the surgical resection specimen. For commercial TCRB immunosequencing, about 500 nanograms of biopsy DNA were submitted for each sample. A prospective multicentre cohort supplied the 50 to 70 Crohn's disease patients whose TCR repertoires were analysed. The study was conducted in parallel with a multicentre cohort that was designed to identify predictors of early endoscopic recurrence following ileocolonic resection. A Rutgeerts score above i0 was used to define endoscopic postoperative recurrence. A total of roughly 170 mucosal samples from 57 patients were sequenced, collected from several sites on the surgical specimen and at postoperative endoscopy. General findings and caveats noted by the study authors: Endoscopic recurrence was linked to a higher percentage of high-frequency clones at surgery, and recurrence occurred in every patient whose clonality exceeded 26.8% (18/57). Sorted CD8 T cells carried more high-frequency clones than CD4 T cells, suggesting mucosal expansions were mainly CD8. Mucosal CD4 and CD8 T cells were sorted and sequenced only in a subgroup of patients, whose size was not stated. Patients who were active smokers at surgery had a significantly higher proportion of clonal expansions than non-smokers (roughly 24% vs 19%, p=0.02).

The method behind the library was the immunoSEQ multiplex PCR assay. Adaptive Biotechnology amplified CDR3 regions from genomic DNA with a two-step multiplex PCR that controlled for amplification bias. Primers for every V and J gene segment were used in the first PCR, and barcodes and Illumina adapters were added in the second PCR. An Illumina instrument was used to sequence the CDR3 libraries. Concerning the study's data processing: The analysis drew on both the pipelines supplied by the vendor and custom analysis of the raw data in R/Bioconductor running R version 3.3.0. Clonality, which ranges from 0 to 1, was calculated as the inverse of the normalised Shannon entropy across all productive clones. High-frequency clones were defined as the share of the repertoire taken up by the top 100 clones, keeping only clones that passed a 95% confidence test. The Simpson index measured repertoire diversity, and the Morisita-Horn index measured overlap between samples. Drawn from immuneACCESS, this table holds only the in-frame rearrangements with V and J called that TCRdb kept. Clones are partly lost; checked studies trace under half to an unresolved V gene and leave the rest unexplained. V, J and clone size are those of that table, while D and trimming were read from the DNA. This sample holds around 15,000 clones; around 79% were observed only once. The ten biggest clones cover around 13% of the sample.

A word on this clone: It has no known antigen specificity. No base-level quality is on record; no much larger clone is a single base apart.

The CDR3 goes from the cysteine to the phenylalanine over 13 residues. The retained sequence is limited to the CDR3, 39 bases, with the frame set at the first base. The germline V gene (reference sequence) provides CDR1 MNHEY and CDR2 SMNVEV. At the junction V is shortened by 1 base and J by 5 bases, with 8 bases in between. The sample's time point label, decoded: inflamed ileum from the surgical specimen. Adults with ileal or ileocolonic Crohn's disease for whom ileocolonic resection was indicated were considered eligible. Before DNA extraction, whole ileal mucosal biopsies were kept frozen at -80 degrees C. Genomic DNA was extracted from frozen whole biopsies with a TRizol-based method and quantified on a NanoDrop 2000 spectrophotometer.

The V and J genes are TRBV27 and TRBJ1-2; no D gene is confidently identified. The sequence was collected from an adult with Crohn's disease. Sequencing was carried out using ileal tissue. Here the CDR3 is given as CASSLFIGYGYTF. The DNA sequence reads TGTGCCAGCAGTTTATTCATAGGGTATGGCTACACCTTC.